The T cell receptor (beta chain) described here comes from a study of T-cell reconstitution after alpha-beta-depleted transplantation in children. Broader study findings: After transplant, high TCRbeta diversity at day 60 in some patients arose from surviving recipient T cells and thymic progenitors. At around two months after transplant, the alpha-beta T cells were reportedly derived from several hundred expanded clones that came from non-depleted graft cells.

Using unique molecular identifiers, the investigators prepared the TCRbeta library. Via MiXCR, TCRdb re-called the PCR reads, giving one row per CDR3 protein. Among approximately 110,000 distinct CDR3 sequences listed, 10% were seen once. The sample holds many counts of this clonotype. Its antigen remains unidentified. This CDR3 contains 13 residues. CDR1 and CDR2 (germline): KGHDR, SFDVKD. Between the trimmed V and J ends, which lost 3 bases and 7 bases, there was a span of 9 bases. The chain recombines TRBV24-1 with TRBJ2-1; possibly TRBD2 for D (5 bases). This clonotype originated in a boy younger than 10 with acute lymphoblastic leukemia, due to receive a stem cell transplant. This specimen was PBMCs, taken before TCRalphabeta/CD19-depleted stem cell transplant. The DNA for the CDR3 is TGTGCCACCAGTGATCCCGGGATGAATGAGCAGTTCTTC. This encodes CATSDPGMNEQFF.